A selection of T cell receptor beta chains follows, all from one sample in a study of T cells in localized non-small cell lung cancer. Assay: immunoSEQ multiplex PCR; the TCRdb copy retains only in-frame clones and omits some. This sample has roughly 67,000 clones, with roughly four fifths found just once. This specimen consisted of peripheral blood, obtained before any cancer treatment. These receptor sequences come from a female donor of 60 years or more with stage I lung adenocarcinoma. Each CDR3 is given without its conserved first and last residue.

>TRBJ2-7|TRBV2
ASRMGLRSYEQY
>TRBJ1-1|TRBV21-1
ASSKERAF
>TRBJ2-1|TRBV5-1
ASSLDATSGYNEQF
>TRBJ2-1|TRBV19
ASSKGDTTYYNEQF
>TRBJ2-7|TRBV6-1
ASNARWANEQY
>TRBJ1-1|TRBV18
ASSPFAGTGYTEAF
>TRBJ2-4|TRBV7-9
ASSLPGEAKNIQY
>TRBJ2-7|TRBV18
ASSPTTSGPLYEQY
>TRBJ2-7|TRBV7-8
ASSPQRESVQY
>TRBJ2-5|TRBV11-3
ASSRGDRGLETQY
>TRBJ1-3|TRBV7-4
ASSRPSGNTIY
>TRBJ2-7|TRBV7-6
ASSLEGSGRAKYEQY
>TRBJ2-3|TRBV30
AWDAGLAGPTQY
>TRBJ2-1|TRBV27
ASRRAGTYNEQF
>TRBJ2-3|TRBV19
ASSVGGTSVWGTDTQY
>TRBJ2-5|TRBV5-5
ASSGALAGQETQY